This passage covers 30 T cell receptor beta chains from one sample sequenced in a study of T cell responses to AZD1222 COVID-19 vaccine. TCRdb's table, derived via immunoSEQ multiplex PCR, lists solely in-frame clones and lacks some. The sample consists of roughly 160,000 clones, approximately 90% of them appearing once. The sequencing here drew on peripheral blood, taken on day 0 of MenACWY control vaccination. The origin of the receptors is an adult in good health.

The CDR3 bases are TGTGCCAGCAGCTGGGGACTAGCGCGTACCTACGAGCAGTACTTC. Residues: CASSWGLARTYEQYF. The V and J genes are TRBV7-2 and TRBJ2-7; 10 bases fit TRBD2. The CDR3 is made up of 15 amino acids. The germline gives CDR1 SGHTA, CDR2 FQGNSA. Trimming took 4 bases from V and 2 from J; bases not matched to a gene: 5.

The chain couples TRBV27 to TRBJ1-4, with a weak D call TRBD1 (5 bases). The germline gives CDR1 MNHEY, CDR2 SMNVEV (reference sequence). V lost 2 bases and J lost 4, with 8 bases in between. This CDR3 comprises 14 residues. In DNA, the CDR3 is TGTGCCAGCAGTTTAATGGGGGGTAATGAAAAACTGTTTTTT. Its translation is CASSLMGGNEKLFF.

This clone showed up just a few times. The rearrangement joins TRBV28 to TRBJ1-2, with unresolved D. This CDR3 contains 13 residues. Germline assignment: CDR1 MDHEN and CDR2 SYDVKM. Trimming took off 3 bases at V and 1 base at J, with 6 bases between the two ends. The CDR3 DNA reads TGTGCCAGCAGTTTCTCGAATAACTATGGCTACACCTTC. Its translation is CASSFSNNYGYTF.

This clone has just one count. The J gene is TRBJ1-2, the V gene TRBV2; D call uncertain. The CDR3 extends over 10 amino acids. The germline CDR1 and CDR2 sequences are SNHLY and FYNNEI. V lost 10 bases and J lost 8, with 11 bases in between. The CDR3 protein is CATRGVGYTF. The DNA of the CDR3 is TGTGCCACGCGCGGGGTGGGCTACACCTTC.

The chain has TRBV28 and TRBJ2-2; D ambiguous. Germline V CDR1 and CDR2: MDHEN, SYDVKM. Trimming took 8 bases from V and 6 from J, leaving 7 bases between them. The CDR3 is 11 amino acids. The DNA for the CDR3 is TGTGCCAGCCTTTCCGCCGGGGAGCTGTTTTTT. Translated: CASLSAGELFF.

The genes are TRBV7-9 and TRBJ2-1; D gene uncertain. Trimming shortened V by 5 bases and J by 4 bases, and 15 bases separated the two germline ends. The CDR3 runs to 15 residues. Germline V CDR1 and CDR2: SEHNR, FQNEAQ (reference sequence). The CDR3 DNA reads as TGTGCCAGCAGCCCTGCGACGTTCATTTACAATGAGCAGTTCTTC. Encoded protein: CASSPATFIYNEQFF. The complete variable domain, with remaining parts taken from reference TRBV7-9 and TRBJ2-1, reads DTGVSQNPRHKITKRGQNVTFRCDPISEHNRLYWYRQTLGQGPEFLTYFQNEAQLEKSRLLSDRFSAERPKGSFSTLEIQRTEQGDSAMYLCASSPATFIYNEQFFGPGTRLTVL.

This rearrangement joins TRBV7-9 to TRBJ1-3; D gene unclear. There are 15 residues in the CDR3. Germline CDR1 SEHNR, CDR2 FQNEAQ (reference sequence). V lost 5 bases to trimming and J lost 2 bases, with 13 bases between them. As DNA, the CDR3 is TGTGCCAGCAGCGCTCCGGCAGGCGCTGGAAACACCATATATTTT. It encodes CASSAPAGAGNTIYF.

The chain has TRBV7-2 and TRBJ2-3; perhaps TRBD1 as D (6 bases). The germline gives CDR1 SGHTA, CDR2 FQGNSA. This CDR3 has 16 residues. Trimming shortened V by 1 base and J by 1 base, and 12 bases separated the two germline ends. As DNA, the CDR3 is TGTGCCAGCAGCTTAGTAGGGACACGGGGCACAGATACGCAGTATTTT. This sequence encodes CASSLVGTRGTDTQYF. The full variable domain, rest sourced from reference TRBV7-2 and TRBJ2-3, is GAGVSQSPSNKVTEKGKDVELRCDPISGHTALYWYRQSLGQGLEFLIYFQGNSAPDKSGLPSDRFSAERTGGSVSTLTIQRTQQEDSAVYLCASSLVGTRGTDTQYFGPGTRLTVL.

The chain is built from TRBV19 and TRBJ1-2; no reliable D call. The CDR3 totals 13 residues. V lost 5 bases and J 4 bases, leaving 11 bases between the germline ends. Germline V lookup: CDR1 LNHDA, CDR2 SQIVND (reference sequence). The CDR3 spells CASSPRASYGYTF. In DNA, the CDR3 is TGTGCCAGTAGTCCGCGGGCGAGCTATGGCTACACCTTC.

The CDR3 DNA reads TGTGCCAGCTCACCCGAGCCGGGGCCAACTGAAGCTTTCTTT. It codes for CASSPEPGPTEAFF. V usage is TRBV18 and J usage is TRBJ1-1; TRBD1 might be the D (5 bases). Per the germline V gene, CDR1 is KGHSH and CDR2 is LQKENI. The ends were cut back, 3 bases at V and 5 bases at J, with 13 bases in the middle. CDR3 size: 14 residues.

This chain links TRBV24-1 with TRBJ2-1; weak D call: TRBD2 (5 bases). This CDR3 contains 16 residues. V was shortened by 4 bases and J by 7 bases, with 19 bases between the two germline ends. Germline CDR1 and CDR2: KGHDR and SFDVKD. In DNA, the CDR3 is TGTGCCACCAGTGACCCCGGGCCCGGCCGGGAAAATGAGCAGTTCTTC. Its protein product is CATSDPGPGRENEQFF.

The genes are TRBV18 and TRBJ2-1; 14 nucleotides match TRBD2. The CDR3 covers 16 residues. CDR1 KGHSH and CDR2 LQKENI come from the germline V gene. The trim removed 8 bases at V and 6 bases at J, leaving 9 bases unmatched. DNA for the CDR3: TGTGCCAGCCGTCCCGGGACTAGCGGGAGAGGCAATGAGCAGTTCTTC. Translated: CASRPGTSGRGNEQFF.

V and J are TRBV28 and TRBJ1-2, with 9 bases fitting TRBD1. The CDR3 sequence is 15 residues long. The germline gives CDR1 MDHEN, CDR2 SYDVKM. V lost 4 bases and J lost 6; bases outside the gene matches: 9. CDR3 nucleotides: TGTGCCAGCAGTTCCTCCGGGACAGGGATAAATGGCTACACCTTC. Translated, it gives CASSSSGTGINGYTF.

This clone was counted once. This chain connects TRBV10-3 to TRBJ2-7; D uncertain. Between the trimmed V and J ends, which lost 3 bases and 2 bases, there was a span of 8 bases. This CDR3 contains 13 residues. Looked up from germline, CDR1 is ENHRY and CDR2 is SYGVKD. Here the CDR3 DNA reads TGTGCCATCAGTGACCTTGGAGCCTACGAGCAGTACTTC. This encodes CAISDLGAYEQYF.

The chain recombines TRBV5-1 with TRBJ2-3, with D possibly being TRBD2 (6 bases). Trimming removed 4 bases at V and 2 bases at J, with 14 bases between. Per germline, CDR1 SGHRS and CDR2 YFSETQ. This CDR3 has 15 residues. DNA for the CDR3: TGCGCCAGCAGCACTAGCCGCCAGGTCACAGATACGCAGTATTTT. As protein: CASSTSRQVTDTQYF.

This clone has just one count. The chain joins TRBV11-3 to TRBJ1-3; D unresolved. Germline V gene sequence: CDR1 SGHNT, CDR2 YENEEA. The CDR3 totals 13 residues. The V gene lost 5 bases and the J gene lost 4 bases, with 9 bases spanning the gap. CDR3 amino acids: CASSTGVGNTIYF. The CDR3, as DNA: TGTGCCAGCAGCACGGGAGTCGGAAACACCATATATTTT.

The rearrangement uses TRBV6-6 and TRBJ1-4, with TRBD1 matching 9 bases. J lost 7 bases, V lost 2 bases, and 2 bases had no gene match. CDR1 is MNHNY and CDR2 is SVGAGI in the germline V gene (reference sequence). The CDR3 loop spans 14 amino acids. In DNA form, the CDR3 reads TGTGCCAGCAGTTACCGGGACAGGGTTGAAAAACTGTTTTTT. It yields the protein CASSYRDRVEKLFF.

The rearrangement links TRBV6-1 to TRBJ2-2; D call uncertain. The CDR3 length is 15 residues. V lost 1 base, J lost 6 bases, and 12 bases lay in between. Germline-derived CDR1 and CDR2 are MNHNS and SASEGT. CDR3 sequence reads: CASSEVRVSPGELFF. In DNA form, the CDR3 reads TGTGCCAGCAGTGAAGTTCGGGTATCCCCCGGGGAGCTGTTTTTT.

V and J are TRBV6-2 or TRBV6-3 and TRBJ2-3, with TRBD2 identical over 12 bases. CDR1 and CDR2 (germline): MNHEY, SVGEGT. V dropped 0 bases and J dropped 3; count of bases not matched to a gene: 4. This CDR3 has 17 amino acids. This CDR3 is CASSYSQTSGSTDTQYF. CDR3 DNA sequence: TGTGCCAGCAGTTACTCACAGACTAGCGGGAGTACAGATACGCAGTATTTT.

CDR3 region: CASSPPGQGLATNEKLFF. CDR3 DNA sequence: TGTGCCAGCTCACCACCGGGACAGGGGCTAGCAACTAATGAAAAACTGTTTTTT. V and J are TRBV18 and TRBJ1-4; 10 bases match TRBD1. Germline V gene data show CDR1 as KGHSH and CDR2 as LQKENI. This CDR3 has 18 amino acids. Germline trimming cut 0 bases from V and 0 bases from J; bases unmatched to any gene: 4. Full variable domain (remainder filled in from reference TRBV18 and TRBJ1-4): NAGVMQNPRHLVRRRGQEARLRCSPMKGHSHVYWYRQLPEEGLKFMVYLQKENIIDESGMPKERFSAEFPKEGPSILRIQQVVRGDSAAYFCASSPPGQGLATNEKLFFGSGTQLSVL.

This clone was counted a few times. The sample holds other DNA sequences that translate to the same CDR3. The chain joins TRBV18 to TRBJ1-1; no definite D call. This CDR3 has 14 amino acids. The germline V and J ends were trimmed by 0 bases and 0 bases, with 5 bases remaining between them. CDR1 and CDR2 from the germline V gene are KGHSH and LQKENI. The CDR3: CASSPPGLNTEAFF. The CDR3 region has the DNA TGTGCCAGCTCACCACCGGGCCTGAACACTGAAGCTTTCTTT.

This sequence joins TRBV10-1 and TRBJ2-7, with D possibly matching TRBD2 (5 bases). Germline lookup yields CDR1 WNHNN and CDR2 SYGVQD (reference sequence). CDR3 size: 12 residues. The V gene lost 6 bases and the J gene lost 4 bases, with 10 bases spanning the gap. The CDR3 bases are TGCGCCAGCAGCGGTGGACTTTACGAGCAGTACTTC. This gives the protein CASSGGLYEQYF.

The chain carries TRBV25-1 and TRBJ1-5; D is undetermined. Per germline, CDR1 MGHDK and CDR2 SYGVNS. CDR3 size: 14 residues. V lost 1 base and J lost 1, with 5 bases in between. The CDR3 sequence is CASSESLSNQPQHF. CDR3 bases: TGTGCCAGCAGTGAATCTCTAAGCAATCAGCCCCAGCATTTT.

The CDR3 loop reads CASSLSGQGNPFEQYF. For the CDR3, the DNA is TGTGCCAGCAGCTTATCGGGACAGGGGAACCCTTTCGAGCAGTACTTC. The chain couples TRBV7-2 to TRBJ2-7; 10 nucleotides line up with TRBD1. The CDR3 loop spans 16 amino acids. In germline, CDR1 is SGHTA, CDR2 FQGNSA. V was clipped by 2 bases and J by 6 bases; unmatched bases: 10.

The chain is built from TRBV18 and TRBJ1-4, with D maybe TRBD1 (5 bases). This CDR3 has 14 amino acids. Germline CDR1 KGHSH, CDR2 LQKENI. Trimming removed 3 bases from V and 7 bases from J, with 12 bases in between. CDR3 amino acids: CASSPRDGGEKLFF. CDR3 nucleotide sequence: TGTGCCAGCTCACCGCGGGACGGTGGTGAAAAACTGTTTTTT. Together with reference TRBV18 and TRBJ1-4, the CDR3 gives the full variable domain: NAGVMQNPRHLVRRRGQEARLRCSPMKGHSHVYWYRQLPEEGLKFMVYLQKENIIDESGMPKERFSAEFPKEGPSILRIQQVVRGDSAAYFCASSPRDGGEKLFFGSGTQLSVL.

The rearrangement uses TRBV19 and TRBJ1-6, with 7 nucleotides matching TRBD1. V lost 6 bases, J lost 7 bases, and 3 bases stayed unmatched. The CDR3 has 13 amino acids. In germline, CDR1 is LNHDA, CDR2 SQIVND (reference sequence). The CDR3 region has the DNA TGTGCCAGTAGGCAGGGGGGGAATTCACCCCTCCACTTT. It is translated as CASRQGGNSPLHF.

The chain recombines TRBV5-1 with TRBJ2-3; 12 nucleotides agree with TRBD2. The germline gives CDR1 SGHRS, CDR2 YFSETQ. The trim removed 4 bases at V and 7 bases at J, leaving 7 bases unmatched. CDR3 size: 15 residues. CDR3 protein: CASSVTSGSGNTQYF. The CDR3 DNA reads as TGCGCCAGCAGCGTGACTAGCGGGAGTGGGAATACGCAGTATTTT.

The V and J genes are TRBV5-1 and TRBJ2-1, with TRBD2 matching 11 bases. The V segment lost 4 bases and the J segment 4 bases; nucleotides outside the gene matches: 7. Germline V gene lookup returns CDR1 SGHRS and CDR2 YFSETQ. CDR3 length: 16 residues. The CDR3 DNA is TGCGCCAGCAGCCCAGGGGGACTAGCGGTTTACAATGAGCAGTTCTTC. Its protein product is CASSPGGLAVYNEQFF.

The chain joins TRBV25-1 to TRBJ1-1; tentatively, D is TRBD1 (5 bases). There are 14 residues in the CDR3. V was trimmed by 6 bases and J by 7 bases, leaving 18 bases between them. Germline values: CDR1 MGHDK, CDR2 SYGVNS. Here the CDR3 reads CASRNKGVAGEAFF. The CDR3 DNA is TGTGCCAGCAGAAACAAAGGGGTAGCAGGTGAAGCTTTCTTT.

V usage is TRBV2 and J usage is TRBJ2-5, with 8 positions matching TRBD1. Trimming cost V 6 bases and J 5 bases; bases outside gene matches: 8. Germline loops: CDR1 SNHLY, CDR2 FYNNEI. CDR3 length equals 14 residues. CDR3 bases: TGTGCCAGCAGGATGACAGGGGCTCAGGAGACCCAGTACTTC. It specifies CASRMTGAQETQYF.